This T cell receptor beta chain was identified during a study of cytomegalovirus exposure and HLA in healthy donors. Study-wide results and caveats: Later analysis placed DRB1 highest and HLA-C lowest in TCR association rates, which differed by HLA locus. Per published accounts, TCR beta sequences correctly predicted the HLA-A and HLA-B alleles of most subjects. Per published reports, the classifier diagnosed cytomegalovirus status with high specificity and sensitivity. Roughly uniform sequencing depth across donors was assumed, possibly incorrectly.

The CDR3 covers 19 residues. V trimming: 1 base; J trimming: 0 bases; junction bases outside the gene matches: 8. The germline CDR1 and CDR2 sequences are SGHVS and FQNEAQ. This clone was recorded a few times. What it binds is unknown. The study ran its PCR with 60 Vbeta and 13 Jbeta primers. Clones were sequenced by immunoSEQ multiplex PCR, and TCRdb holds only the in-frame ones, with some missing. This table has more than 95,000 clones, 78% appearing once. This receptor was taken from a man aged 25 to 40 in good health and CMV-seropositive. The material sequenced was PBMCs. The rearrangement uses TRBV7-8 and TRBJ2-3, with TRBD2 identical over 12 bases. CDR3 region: CASSLGPPGLAGSTDTQYF. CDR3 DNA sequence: TGTGCCAGCAGCTTAGGCCCCCCCGGACTAGCGGGAAGCACAGATACGCAGTATTTT.